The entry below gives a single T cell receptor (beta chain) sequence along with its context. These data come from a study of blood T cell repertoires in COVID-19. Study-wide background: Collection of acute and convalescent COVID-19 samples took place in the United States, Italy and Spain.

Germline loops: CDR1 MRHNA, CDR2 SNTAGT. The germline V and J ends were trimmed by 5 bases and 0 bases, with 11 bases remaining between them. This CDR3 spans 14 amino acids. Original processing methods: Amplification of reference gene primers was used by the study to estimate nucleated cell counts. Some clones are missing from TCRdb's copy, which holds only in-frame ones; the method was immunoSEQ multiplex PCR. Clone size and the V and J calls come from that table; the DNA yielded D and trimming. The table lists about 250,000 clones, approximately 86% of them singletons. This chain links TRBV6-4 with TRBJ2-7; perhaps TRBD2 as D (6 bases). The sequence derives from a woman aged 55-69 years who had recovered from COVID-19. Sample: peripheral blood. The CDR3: CASSIRLGSYEQYF. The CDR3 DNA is TGTGCCAGCAGTATTCGACTAGGCTCCTACGAGCAGTACTTC.